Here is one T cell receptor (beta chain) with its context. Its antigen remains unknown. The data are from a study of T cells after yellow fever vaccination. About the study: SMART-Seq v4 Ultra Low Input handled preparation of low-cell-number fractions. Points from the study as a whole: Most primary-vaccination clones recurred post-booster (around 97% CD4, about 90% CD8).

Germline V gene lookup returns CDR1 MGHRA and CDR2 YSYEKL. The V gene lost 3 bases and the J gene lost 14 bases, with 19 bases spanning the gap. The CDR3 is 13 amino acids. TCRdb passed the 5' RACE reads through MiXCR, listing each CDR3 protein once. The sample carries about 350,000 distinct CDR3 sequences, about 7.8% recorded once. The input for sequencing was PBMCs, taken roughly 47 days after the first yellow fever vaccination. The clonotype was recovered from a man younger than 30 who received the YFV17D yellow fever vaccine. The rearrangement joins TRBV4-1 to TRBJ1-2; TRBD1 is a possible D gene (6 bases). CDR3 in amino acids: CASSHQGGAEGTF. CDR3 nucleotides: TGCGCCAGCAGCCACCAAGGGGGGGCAGAGGGGACCTTC.